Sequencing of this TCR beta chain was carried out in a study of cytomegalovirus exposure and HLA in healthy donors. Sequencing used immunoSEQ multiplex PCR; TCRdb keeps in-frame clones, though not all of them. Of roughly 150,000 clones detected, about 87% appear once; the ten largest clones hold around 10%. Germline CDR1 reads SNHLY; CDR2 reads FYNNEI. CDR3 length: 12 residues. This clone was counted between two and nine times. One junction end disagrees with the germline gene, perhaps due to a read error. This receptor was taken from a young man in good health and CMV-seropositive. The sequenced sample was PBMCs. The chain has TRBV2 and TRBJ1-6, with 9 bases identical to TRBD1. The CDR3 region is CASSSWRDREAF. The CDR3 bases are TGTGCCAGCAGTTCCTGGAGGGACAGGGAGGCATTT.